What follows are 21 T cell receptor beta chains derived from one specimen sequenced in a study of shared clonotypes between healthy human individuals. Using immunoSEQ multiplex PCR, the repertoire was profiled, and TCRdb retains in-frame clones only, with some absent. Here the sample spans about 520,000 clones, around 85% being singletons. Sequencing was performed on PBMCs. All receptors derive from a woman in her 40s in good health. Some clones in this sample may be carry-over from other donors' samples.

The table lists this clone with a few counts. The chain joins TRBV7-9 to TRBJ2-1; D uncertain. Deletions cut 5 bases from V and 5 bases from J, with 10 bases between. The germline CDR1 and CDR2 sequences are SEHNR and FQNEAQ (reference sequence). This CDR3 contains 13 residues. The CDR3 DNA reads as TGTGCCAGCAGCCTTTCGACGAACAATGAGCAGTTCTTC. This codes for CASSLSTNNEQFF. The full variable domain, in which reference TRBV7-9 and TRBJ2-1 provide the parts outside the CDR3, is DTGVSQNPRHKITKRGQNVTFRCDPISEHNRLYWYRQTLGQGPEFLTYFQNEAQLEKSRLLSDRFSAERPKGSFSTLEIQRTEQGDSAMYLCASSLSTNNEQFFGPGTRLTVL.

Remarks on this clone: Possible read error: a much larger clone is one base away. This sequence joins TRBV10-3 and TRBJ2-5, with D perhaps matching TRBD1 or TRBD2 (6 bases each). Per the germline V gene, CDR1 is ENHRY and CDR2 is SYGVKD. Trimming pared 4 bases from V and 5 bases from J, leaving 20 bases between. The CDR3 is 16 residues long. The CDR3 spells CAISVTQPAGGETQYF. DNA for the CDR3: TGTGCCATCAGTGTGACCCAACCCGCCGGGGGCGAGACCCAGTACTTC.

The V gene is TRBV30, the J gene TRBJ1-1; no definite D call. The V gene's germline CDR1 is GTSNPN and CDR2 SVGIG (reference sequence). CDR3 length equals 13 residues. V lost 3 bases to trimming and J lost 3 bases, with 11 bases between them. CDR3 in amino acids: CAWSAHLDTEAFF. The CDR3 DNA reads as TGTGCCTGGAGCGCCCATTTAGACACTGAAGCTTTCTTT. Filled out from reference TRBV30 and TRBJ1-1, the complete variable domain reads SQTIHQWPATLVQPVGSPLSLECTVEGTSNPNLYWYRQAAGRGLQLLFYSVGIGQISSEVPQNLSASRPQDRQFILSSKKLLLSDSGFYLCAWSAHLDTEAFFGQGTRLTVV.

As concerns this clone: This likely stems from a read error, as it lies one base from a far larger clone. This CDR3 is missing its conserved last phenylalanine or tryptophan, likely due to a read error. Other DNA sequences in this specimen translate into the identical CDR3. The CDR3 sequence is CASSLPWDRGPIQYL. The CDR3 DNA is TGTGCCAGCAGCTTACCCTGGGACAGGGGACCCATTCAGTACTTA. The chain has TRBV11-2 and TRBJ2-4, with 10 bases lining up with TRBD1. Germline lookup yields CDR1 SGHAT and CDR2 FQNNGV. This CDR3 has 15 residues. The V segment lost 2 bases and the J segment 9 bases; nucleotides outside the gene matches: 7.

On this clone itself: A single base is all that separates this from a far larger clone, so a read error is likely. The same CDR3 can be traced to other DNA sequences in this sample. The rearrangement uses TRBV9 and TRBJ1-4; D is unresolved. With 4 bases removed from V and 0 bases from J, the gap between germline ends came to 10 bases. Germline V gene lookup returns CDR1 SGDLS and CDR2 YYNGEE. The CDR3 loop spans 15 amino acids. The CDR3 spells CASSPRSATNEKLFF. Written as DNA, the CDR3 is TGTGCCAGCAGCCCACGGTCTGCAACTAATGAAAAACTGTTTTTT.

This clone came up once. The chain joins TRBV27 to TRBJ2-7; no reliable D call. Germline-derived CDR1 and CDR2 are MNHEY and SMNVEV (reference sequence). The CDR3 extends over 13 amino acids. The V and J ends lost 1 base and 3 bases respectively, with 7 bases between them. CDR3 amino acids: CASSLFLNYEQYF. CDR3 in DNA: TGTGCCAGCAGTTTATTCCTAAACTACGAGCAGTACTTC.

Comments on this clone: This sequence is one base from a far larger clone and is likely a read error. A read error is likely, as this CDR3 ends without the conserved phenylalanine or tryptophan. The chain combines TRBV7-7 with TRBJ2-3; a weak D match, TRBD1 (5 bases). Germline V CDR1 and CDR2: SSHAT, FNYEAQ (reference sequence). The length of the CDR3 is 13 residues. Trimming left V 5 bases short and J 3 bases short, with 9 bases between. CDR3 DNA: TGTGCCAGCAGCCAAGACAGTACAGATACGCAGTATTCT. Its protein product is CASSQDSTDTQYS.

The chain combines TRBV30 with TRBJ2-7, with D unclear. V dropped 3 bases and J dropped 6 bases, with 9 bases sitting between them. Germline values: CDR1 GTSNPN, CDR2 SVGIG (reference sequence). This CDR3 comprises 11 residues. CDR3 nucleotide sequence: TGTGCCTGGAGCACCGCTACCGAGCAGTACTTC. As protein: CAWSTATEQYF. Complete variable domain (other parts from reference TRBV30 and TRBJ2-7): SQTIHQWPATLVQPVGSPLSLECTVEGTSNPNLYWYRQAAGRGLQLLFYSVGIGQISSEVPQNLSASRPQDRQFILSSKKLLLSDSGFYLCAWSTATEQYFGPGTRLTVT.

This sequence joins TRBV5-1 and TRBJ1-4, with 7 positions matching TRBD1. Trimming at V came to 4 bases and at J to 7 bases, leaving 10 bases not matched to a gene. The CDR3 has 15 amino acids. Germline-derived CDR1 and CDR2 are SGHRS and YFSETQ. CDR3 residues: CASSGRDSGAEKLFF. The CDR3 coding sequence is TGCGCCAGCAGCGGCCGGGACAGCGGCGCTGAAAAACTGTTTTTT.

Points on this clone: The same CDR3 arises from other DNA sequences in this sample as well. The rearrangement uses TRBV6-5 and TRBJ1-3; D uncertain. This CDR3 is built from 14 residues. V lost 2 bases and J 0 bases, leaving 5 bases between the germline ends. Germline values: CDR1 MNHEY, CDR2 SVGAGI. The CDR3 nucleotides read TGTGCCAGCAGTTACCGAAACTCTGGAAACACCATATATTTT. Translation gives CASSYRNSGNTIYF.

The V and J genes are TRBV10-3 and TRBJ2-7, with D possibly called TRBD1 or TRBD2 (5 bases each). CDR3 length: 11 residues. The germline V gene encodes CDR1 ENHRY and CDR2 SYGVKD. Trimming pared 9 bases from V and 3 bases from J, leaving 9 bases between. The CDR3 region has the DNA TGTGCCATAGGGACCATCTACGAGCAGTACTTC. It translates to CAIGTIYEQYF.

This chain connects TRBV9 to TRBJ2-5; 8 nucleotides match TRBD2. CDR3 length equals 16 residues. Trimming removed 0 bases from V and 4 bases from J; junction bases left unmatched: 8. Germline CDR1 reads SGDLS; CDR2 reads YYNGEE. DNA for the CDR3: TGTGCCAGCAGCGTAGTTGGTAGCGGGATATCAGAGACCCAGTACTTC. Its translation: CASSVVGSGISETQYF.

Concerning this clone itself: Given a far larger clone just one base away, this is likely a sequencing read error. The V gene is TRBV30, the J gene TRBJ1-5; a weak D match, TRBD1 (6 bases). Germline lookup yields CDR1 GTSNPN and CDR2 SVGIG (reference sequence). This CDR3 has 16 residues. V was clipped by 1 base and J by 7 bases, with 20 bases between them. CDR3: CAWSGSGGQENQPQHF. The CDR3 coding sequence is TGTGCCTGGAGTGGCAGCGGGGGGCAGGAGAACCAGCCCCAGCATTTT. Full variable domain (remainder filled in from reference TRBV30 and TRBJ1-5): SQTIHQWPATLVQPVGSPLSLECTVEGTSNPNLYWYRQAAGRGLQLLFYSVGIGQISSEVPQNLSASRPQDRQFILSSKKLLLSDSGFYLCAWSGSGGQENQPQHFGDGTRLSIL.

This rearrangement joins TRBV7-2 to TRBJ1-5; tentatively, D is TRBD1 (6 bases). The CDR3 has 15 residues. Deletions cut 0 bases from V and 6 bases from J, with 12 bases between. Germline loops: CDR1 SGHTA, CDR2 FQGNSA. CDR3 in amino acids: CASSLARGAGQPQHF. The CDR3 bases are TGTGCCAGCAGCTTAGCGAGGGGGGCCGGTCAGCCCCAGCATTTT.

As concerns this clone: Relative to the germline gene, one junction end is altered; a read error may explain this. CDR3 region: CASSLFPPTQDTQYF. In DNA form, the CDR3 reads TGCGCTAGCAGCTTGTTCCCCCCTACCCAAGATACCCAGTACTTC. The chain combines TRBV5-1 with TRBJ2-5; D unresolved. The CDR3 totals 15 residues. The germline gives CDR1 SGHRS, CDR2 YFSETQ.

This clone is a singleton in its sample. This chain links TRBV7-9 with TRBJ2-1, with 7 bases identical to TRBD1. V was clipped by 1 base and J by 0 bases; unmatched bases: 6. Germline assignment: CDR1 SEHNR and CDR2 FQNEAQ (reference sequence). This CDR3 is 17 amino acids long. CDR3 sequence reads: CASSLGIGQVSYNEQFF. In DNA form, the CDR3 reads TGTGCCAGCAGCTTAGGGATAGGACAGGTCTCCTACAATGAGCAGTTCTTC.

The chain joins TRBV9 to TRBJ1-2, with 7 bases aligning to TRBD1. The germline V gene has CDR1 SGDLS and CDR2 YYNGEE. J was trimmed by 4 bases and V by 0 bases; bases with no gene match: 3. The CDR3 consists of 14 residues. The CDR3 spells CASSVGQGVYGYTF. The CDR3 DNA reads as TGTGCCAGCAGCGTAGGACAGGGTGTCTATGGCTACACCTTC.

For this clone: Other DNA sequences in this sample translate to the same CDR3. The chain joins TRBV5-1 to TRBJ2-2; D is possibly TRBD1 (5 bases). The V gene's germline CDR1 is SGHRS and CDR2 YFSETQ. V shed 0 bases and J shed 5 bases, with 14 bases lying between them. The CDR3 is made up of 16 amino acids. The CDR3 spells CASSLAGGAGTGELFF. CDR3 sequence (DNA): TGCGCCAGCAGCTTGGCAGGCGGCGCAGGGACCGGGGAGCTGTTTTTT. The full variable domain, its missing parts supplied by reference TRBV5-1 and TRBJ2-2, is KAGVTQTPRYLIKTRGQQVTLSCSPISGHRSVSWYQQTPGQGLQFLFEYFSETQRNKGNFPGRFSGRQFSNSRSEMNVSTLELGDSALYLCASSLAGGAGTGELFFGEGSRLTVL.

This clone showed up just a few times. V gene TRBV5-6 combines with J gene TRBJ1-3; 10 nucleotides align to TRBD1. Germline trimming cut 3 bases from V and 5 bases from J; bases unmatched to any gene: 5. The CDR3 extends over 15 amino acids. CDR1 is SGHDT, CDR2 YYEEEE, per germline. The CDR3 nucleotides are TGTGCCAGCAGCTCGACAGGGGGCAGGAGAAACACCATATATTTT. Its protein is CASSSTGGRRNTIYF.

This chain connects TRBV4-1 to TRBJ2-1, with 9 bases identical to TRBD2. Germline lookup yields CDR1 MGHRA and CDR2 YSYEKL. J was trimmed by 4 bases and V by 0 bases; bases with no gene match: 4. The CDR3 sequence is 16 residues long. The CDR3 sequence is CASSQDRLAGYNEQFF. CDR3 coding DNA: TGCGCCAGCAGCCAAGATCGGCTAGCGGGATACAATGAGCAGTTCTTC.

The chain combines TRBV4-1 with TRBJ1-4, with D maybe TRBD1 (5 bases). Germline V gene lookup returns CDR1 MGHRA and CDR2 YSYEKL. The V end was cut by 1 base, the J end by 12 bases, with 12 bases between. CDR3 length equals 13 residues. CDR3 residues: CASSQVQGGELFF. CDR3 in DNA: TGCGCCAGCAGCCAAGTTCAGGGTGGGGAACTGTTTTTT.